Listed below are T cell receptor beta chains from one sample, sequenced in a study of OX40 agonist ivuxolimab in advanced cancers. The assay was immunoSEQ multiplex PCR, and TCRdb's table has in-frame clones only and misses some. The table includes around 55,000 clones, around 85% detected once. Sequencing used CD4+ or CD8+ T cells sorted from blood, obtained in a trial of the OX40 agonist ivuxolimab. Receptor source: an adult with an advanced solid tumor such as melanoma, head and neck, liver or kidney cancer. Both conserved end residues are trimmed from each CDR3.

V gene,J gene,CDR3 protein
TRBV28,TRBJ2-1,ASSLRVMSGGNYNEQF
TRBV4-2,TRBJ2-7,ASSQDGYEQY
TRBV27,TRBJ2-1,ASSRLAGERNEQF
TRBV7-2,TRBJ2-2,ASSLTRATGELF
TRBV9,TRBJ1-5,ASSGGQGEGNQPQH
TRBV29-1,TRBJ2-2,SATGPTNTGELF
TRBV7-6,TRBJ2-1,ASSSLLASPYNEQF
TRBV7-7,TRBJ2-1,ATSTSGSGEQF
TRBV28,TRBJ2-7,ASRTSGREQY
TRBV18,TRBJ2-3,ASSLSSGTQY
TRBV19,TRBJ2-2,ASSTKQGKKNTGELF
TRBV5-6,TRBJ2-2,ASSLEDGSNTGELF
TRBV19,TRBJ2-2,ASRRNPTHHTGELF
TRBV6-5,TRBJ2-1,ASTSGLGYYNEQF
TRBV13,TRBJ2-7,ASSSGTGGFEQY
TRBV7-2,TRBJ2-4,ASSLGTAKNIQY
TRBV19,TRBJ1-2,ASSIRVDPRLGYT
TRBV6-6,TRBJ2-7,ASSTTGTVGEQY
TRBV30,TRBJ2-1,AWSGLQNEQF
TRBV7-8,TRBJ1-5,ASSLWTQKNQPQH
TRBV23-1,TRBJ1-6,ASSKKVWCRPPKYSPLH
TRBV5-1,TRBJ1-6,ASSFGTNSPLH
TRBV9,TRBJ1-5,ASSAAGAPSQPQH
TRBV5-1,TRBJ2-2,ASSLEGDLGELF
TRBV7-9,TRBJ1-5,ASSLAGPGNQPQH
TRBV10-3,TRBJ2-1,AISESFQGANNEQF
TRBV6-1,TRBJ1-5,ASSERNRGGNQPQH
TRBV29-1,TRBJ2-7,SVEGIQGPPYEQY
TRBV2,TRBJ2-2,ASRREKSTGELF
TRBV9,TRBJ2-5,ASSEGTGGFGETQY
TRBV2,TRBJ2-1,ASRSTSGGYNEQF
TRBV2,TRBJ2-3,ASRDSTDTQY
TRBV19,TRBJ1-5,ASTYMTLGNQPQH
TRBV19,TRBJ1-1,ASRKDYTEAF
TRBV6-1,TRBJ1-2,AGSTGQGPNYGYT
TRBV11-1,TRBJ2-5,ASSLRGRETQY
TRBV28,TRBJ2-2,ASSRTVNTGELF
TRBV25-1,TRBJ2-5,ANLGDGRETQY
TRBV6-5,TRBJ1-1,ASSYLGKNTEAF
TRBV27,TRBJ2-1,ASRPARRTYNEQF
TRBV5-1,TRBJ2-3,ASSLTTDTQY
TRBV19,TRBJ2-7,ASTRTGGTYEQY
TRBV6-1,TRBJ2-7,AHRAASSYEQY
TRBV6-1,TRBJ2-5,ASSELSGRAWETQY
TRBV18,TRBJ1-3,ASSPGRQGGNTIY
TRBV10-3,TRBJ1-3,AIIGQPGNTIY